A single sample gave rise to the 10 T cell receptor beta chains below, sequenced in a study of Graves' ophthalmopathy and Graves' hyperthyroidism. Researchers took RNA transcripts and amplified TCR beta CDR3 regions from them. HTBI primers served in a first-round RT-PCR, which a second-round multiplex PCR followed. TCRdb ran MiXCR on the multiplex PCR reads and lists one entry per CDR3 protein. Among 240,000 or so distinct CDR3 sequences, around 42% were seen once, and the ten largest hold more than 45%. The sequencing input was peripheral blood. Receptor source: an adult man with Graves' ophthalmopathy.

The rearrangement links TRBV20-1 to TRBJ2-7; D unclear. CDR3 length equals 12 residues. Deletions cut 3 bases from V and 3 bases from J, with 9 bases between. Germline V gives CDR1 DFQATT, CDR2 SNEGSKA (reference sequence). The CDR3 region is CSASSTVYEQYF. The CDR3, as DNA: TGCAGTGCTAGCTCTACCGTCTACGAGCAGTACTTC.

The gene calls are TRBV5-8 and TRBJ2-5; D remains unclear. Trimming shortened V by 2 bases and J by 5 bases, and 7 bases separated the two germline ends. The CDR3 is 12 amino acids. Germline V CDR1 and CDR2: SGHTS, YDEGEE. The CDR3 spells CASSFIEETQYF. The CDR3, as DNA: TGTGCCAGCAGCTTCATTGAGGAGACCCAGTACTTC.

The sample holds a few counts of this clonotype. The V call is TRBV7-2, the J call TRBJ2-7; 7 nucleotides match TRBD2. Germline V gives CDR1 SGHTA, CDR2 FQGNSA. The CDR3 is made up of 15 amino acids. Losses at the gene ends were 8 bases for V and 4 bases for J; bases not matched to a gene: 14. CDR3 sequence: CASSLGLLGNYEQYF. CDR3 coding DNA: TGTGCCAGCTCACTGGGACTATTAGGGAATTACGAGCAGTACTTC.

This clonotype has only a few counts. The chain recombines TRBV29-1 with TRBJ2-2; maybe TRBD2 (5 bases). With 2 bases removed from V and 6 bases from J, the gap between germline ends came to 13 bases. Germline V gene sequence: CDR1 SQVTM, CDR2 ANQGSEA. The CDR3 spans 14 residues. CDR3 nucleotide sequence: TGCAGCGTTGAAACGGGGAGTTCGTCCGGGGAGCTGTTTTTT. Its translation is CSVETGSSSGELFF.

The sample holds a few counts of this clonotype. This chain uses TRBV24-1 with TRBJ2-2, with 7 bases lining up with TRBD1. This CDR3 is built from 15 residues. V was pared by 9 bases and J by 8 bases, with 14 bases of the junction left unmatched. Germline V gene data show CDR1 as KGHDR and CDR2 as SFDVKD. As DNA, the CDR3 is TGTGCCACCTCCCGGGACAGTGTTAAGCCGGGGGAGCTGTTTTTT. It codes for CATSRDSVKPGELFF.

This clonotype was picked up a small number of times. One end of the junction fails to match germline, which may point to a read error. The V call is TRBV10-3, the J call TRBJ2-7, with D tentatively TRBD2 (6 bases). This CDR3 comprises 14 residues. CDR1 is ENHRY, CDR2 SYGVKD, per germline. The CDR3: CASSYGLAFAEQYF. CDR3 DNA sequence: TGTGCCAGCAGTTACGGGCTAGCGTTCGCCGAGCAGTACTTC.

This clonotype has a handful of counts. V usage is TRBV6-1 and J usage is TRBJ1-2, with D possibly TRBD1 on 5 matching bases. Trimming cost V 0 bases and J 7 bases, with 12 bases left between them. CDR1 is MNHNS and CDR2 is SASEGT in the germline V gene. The CDR3 loop spans 14 amino acids. CDR3 in amino acids: CASSEAEGRSGYTF. DNA of the CDR3: TGTGCCAGCAGTGAAGCTGAGGGGCGAAGTGGCTACACCTTC.

V usage is TRBV19 and J usage is TRBJ2-5; maybe TRBD2 (5 bases). Germline lookup yields CDR1 LNHDA and CDR2 SQIVND (reference sequence). V was shortened by 6 bases and J by 5 bases, with 19 bases between the two germline ends. The CDR3 loop spans 15 amino acids. CDR3 amino acids: CASSPHRGGEETQYF. CDR3 nucleotides: TGTGCCAGTAGCCCCCACCGAGGAGGAGAGGAGACCCAGTACTTC.

This chain connects TRBV9 to TRBJ2-5; TRBD1 matches 7 bases. The J segment lost 5 bases and the V segment lost 1 base, leaving 5 bases of the junction unmatched. Germline V gene sequence: CDR1 SGDLS, CDR2 YYNGEE. The CDR3 sequence is 14 residues long. The CDR3 DNA reads as TGTGCCAGCAGCGTATCGACAGGGCCGGAGACCCAGTACTTC. This gives the protein CASSVSTGPETQYF.

The chain is built from TRBV11-2 and TRBJ2-7, with D possibly TRBD2 on 5 matching bases. Germline loops: CDR1 SGHAT, CDR2 FQNNGV. The CDR3 length is 16 residues. V dropped 5 bases and J dropped 3 bases, with 20 bases sitting between them. The CDR3 region is CASSQYGMIPSYEQYF. The CDR3 nucleotides are TGTGCCAGCAGCCAGTACGGGATGATACCGAGCTACGAGCAGTACTTC. Full variable domain (rest looked up from reference TRBV11-2 and TRBJ2-7): EAGVAQSPRYKIIEKRQSVAFWCNPISGHATLYWYQQILGQGPKLLIQFQNNGVVDDSQLPKDRFSAERLKGVDSTLKIQPAKLEDSAVYLCASSQYGMIPSYEQYFGPGTRLTVT.